The rows below give T cell receptor beta chains drawn from one sample of a study of blood T cells in healthy people across ages. TCRdb re-analysed the 5' RACE reads in MiXCR, keeping a single row per CDR3 protein. The sample has about 1.6 million distinct CDR3 sequences, 34% seen once. What was sequenced was blood. All receptors come from a woman younger than 45 in good health. Both conserved end residues are part of each CDR3. Fields, in order: CDR3 length, clone size, D gene, J gene, V gene, CDR3 protein, CDR3 DNA. A D gene is named only where the DNA matches it firmly. A clone size is listed for some rows: how often the clone was seen (once, few, many), or a class if it is expanded.

17 | - | TRBD1 | TRBJ1-2 | TRBV2 | CASKRRTGPTEDYGYTF | TGTGCCAGCAAACGCCGGACAGGTCCAACAGAGGACTATGGCTACACCTTC
14 | few | TRBD2 | TRBJ2-3 | TRBV9 | CASSSLAGDDTQYF | TGTGCCAGCAGCTCACTAGCGGGAGACGATACGCAGTATTTT
16 | - | TRBD2 | TRBJ2-2 | TRBV7-9 | CASSLEGLAGTGELFF | TGTGCCAGCAGCTTAGAGGGACTAGCGGGCACCGGGGAGCTGTTTTTT
12 | - | - | TRBJ2-3 | TRBV12-5 | CASGRTVNTQYF | TGTGCTAGTGGTCGGACTGTCAATACGCAGTATTTT
14 | few | - | TRBJ2-5 | TRBV6-1 | CASSPGITGGTQYF | TGTGCCAGCAGCCCGGGGATCACTGGGGGGACCCAGTACTTC
15 | - | TRBD2 | TRBJ2-5 | TRBV20-1 | CSARDGRGGRETQYF | TGCAGTGCTAGAGATGGGCGGGGGGGCCGAGAGACCCAGTACTTC
16 | - | - | TRBJ1-4 | TRBV20-1 | CSARTMGGGLYEKLFF | TGCAGTGCTAGAACCATGGGCGGGGGTCTGTATGAAAAACTGTTTTTT
15 | - | - | TRBJ1-5 | TRBV15 | CATSEEDRFNQPQHF | TGTGCCACCAGCGAGGAGGACAGATTCAATCAGCCCCAGCATTTT
11 | - | - | TRBJ1-1 | TRBV20-1 | CSASRRTEAFF | TGCAGTGCTAGTCGGCGAACTGAAGCTTTCTTT
16 | few | TRBD1 | TRBJ2-5 | TRBV10-3 | CAIRPRQGCGKETQYF | TGTGCCATCAGGCCAAGACAGGGGTGCGGAAAAGAGACCCAGTACTTC
14 | - | - | TRBJ1-2 | TRBV12-3/TRBV12-4 | CASSFFRKNYGYTF | TGTGCCAGCAGTTTCTTTCGGAAAAACTATGGCTACACCTTC
17 | - | - | TRBJ1-5 | TRBV4-2 | CASSLSLRADSNQPQHF | TGTGCCAGCAGCCTCAGCTTGCGGGCTGATAGCAATCAGCCCCAGCATTTT
11 | - | - | TRBJ1-1 | TRBV20-1 | CSARAAGIAFF | TGCAGTGCTAGAGCTGCAGGGATAGCTTTCTTT
12 | many | - | TRBJ1-6 | TRBV12-3/TRBV12-4 | CASSLVGSPLHF | TGTGCCAGCAGTTTAGTCGGTTCACCCCTCCACTTT
14 | few | - | TRBJ1-1 | TRBV9 | CASSVEQGNTEAFF | TGTGCCAGCAGCGTAGAGCAGGGGAACACTGAAGCTTTCTTT
12 | - | - | TRBJ2-7 | TRBV2 | CASIPETGEQYF | TGTGCCAGCATTCCAGAGACCGGCGAGCAGTACTTC
14 | - | TRBD1 | TRBJ2-7 | TRBV6-6 | CASTPGQGPYEQYF | TGTGCCAGCACGCCGGGACAGGGGCCCTACGAGCAGTACTTC
17 | - | TRBD1 | TRBJ1-3 | TRBV9 | CASSEPTGATSGNTIYF | TGTGCCAGCAGCGAGCCAACAGGGGCCACCTCTGGAAACACCATATATTTT
16 | - | TRBD1 | TRBJ2-3 | TRBV5-1 | CASSLVQGASTDTQYF | TGCGCCAGCAGCTTAGTGCAGGGGGCTAGCACAGATACGCAGTATTTT
17 | - | TRBD2 | TRBJ2-5 | TRBV9 | CASSVGASGGLQETQYF | TGTGCCAGCAGCGTAGGAGCGAGCGGGGGCCTCCAAGAGACCCAGTACTTC
13 | few | TRBD1 | TRBJ2-1 | TRBV20-1 | CSAVGTDYNEQFF | TGCAGTGCCGTCGGGACAGACTACAATGAGCAGTTCTTC
16 | - | - | TRBJ2-7 | TRBV29-1 | CSVRRRVSIGSYEQYF | TGCAGCGTTCGGCGCAGGGTGTCAATCGGGTCCTACGAGCAGTACTTC
13 | - | TRBD1 | TRBJ1-2 | TRBV28 | CASKIDRGLGYTF | TGTGCCAGCAAGATTGACAGGGGTCTTGGCTACACCTTC
17 | - | - | TRBJ1-5 | TRBV20-1 | CSAQPDDRPYSNQPQHF | TGCAGTGCTCAGCCCGATGACAGGCCCTATAGCAATCAGCCCCAGCATTTT
14 | few | - | TRBJ2-5 | TRBV20-1 | CSARGRDSQETQYF | TGCAGTGCTAGAGGGCGGGACTCACAAGAGACCCAGTACTTC
14 | few | - | TRBJ2-1 | TRBV2 | CASKRTALYNEQFF | TGTGCCAGCAAACGGACAGCCCTCTACAATGAGCAGTTCTTC
12 | - | TRBD1 | TRBJ1-2 | TRBV30 | CAWGRDRYGYTF | TGTGCCTGGGGGAGGGACAGGTATGGCTACACCTTC
17 | - | - | TRBJ1-5 | TRBV4-1 | CASSQAGGERGNQPQHF | TGCGCCAGCAGCCAAGCTGGGGGGGAGAGGGGCAATCAGCCCCAGCATTTT
17 | - | TRBD2 | TRBJ2-5 | TRBV7-7 | CASSLGGTSGGQETQYF | TGTGCCAGCAGCTTAGGTGGGACTAGCGGGGGGCAAGAGACCCAGTACTTC
19 | few | - | TRBJ2-5 | TRBV5-1 | CASRALGSGKTDHQETQYF | TGCGCCAGCAGGGCCCTAGGGTCAGGAAAGACAGATCACCAAGAGACCCAGTACTTC
12 | - | - | TRBJ1-2 | TRBV20-1 | CSARSDGYGYTF | TGCAGTGCACGGTCTGATGGCTATGGCTACACCTTC
15 | once | - | TRBJ1-2 | TRBV6-5 | CASSLTGPQGYGYTF | TGTGCCAGCAGTTTAACGGGCCCTCAAGGCTATGGCTACACCTTC
14 | few | - | TRBJ1-1 | TRBV9 | CASSRRGGRTEAFF | TGTGCCAGCAGTCGAAGGGGGGGACGCACTGAAGCTTTCTTT
15 | - | - | TRBJ2-7 | TRBV18 | CASSTDRRIPYEQYF | TGTGCCAGCTCAACAGACAGGAGAATACCCTACGAGCAGTACTTC
14 | - | TRBD1 | TRBJ2-1 | TRBV20-1 | CSAERTGSYNEQFF | TGCAGTGCGGAGAGGACAGGCTCCTACAATGAGCAGTTCTTC
13 | - | - | TRBJ2-1 | TRBV7-9 | CASSLGLPDEQFF | TGTGCCAGCAGCTTAGGTCTACCCGATGAGCAGTTCTTC
16 | - | - | TRBJ2-1 | TRBV9 | CASSVGEGGTYNEQFF | TGTGCCAGCAGCGTAGGGGAGGGGGGCACCTACAATGAGCAGTTCTTC
14 | few | - | TRBJ1-2 | TRBV7-9 | CASSTQTTGFGYTF | TGTGCCAGCAGCACTCAAACAACAGGGTTCGGCTACACCTTC
18 | - | TRBD2 | TRBJ2-5 | TRBV20-1 | CSAPKGSGLAGGPETQYF | TGCAGTGCTCCTAAGGGTTCGGGACTAGCGGGAGGGCCGGAGACCCAGTACTTC
13 | - | - | TRBJ2-1 | TRBV7-2 | CASSSRDNNEQFF | TGTGCCAGCAGCTCTCGCGACAACAATGAGCAGTTCTTC
15 | many | TRBD1 | TRBJ2-5 | TRBV5-1 | CASTLTGNRQETQYF | TGCGCCAGCACCCTGACAGGGAATCGCCAAGAGACCCAGTACTTC
17 | once | TRBD2 | TRBJ2-6 | TRBV28 | CASSSRTSPTGANVLTF | TGTGCCAGCAGTTCCCGGACTAGCCCCACTGGGGCCAACGTCCTGACTTTC
13 | - | - | TRBJ2-5 | TRBV2 | CASSETHGETQYF | TGTGCCAGCAGTGAAACCCACGGAGAGACCCAGTACTTC
17 | few | - | TRBJ2-2 | TRBV15 | CATSSPQEAADTGELFF | TGTGCCACCAGCAGCCCTCAAGAAGCGGCGGACACCGGGGAGCTGTTTTTT
11 | - | - | TRBJ2-4 | TRBV2 | CASIYLDIQYF | TGTGCCAGCATTTACTTGGACATTCAGTACTTC
15 | many | TRBD1 | TRBJ2-3 | TRBV27 | CASSVRGLPGNTQYF | TGTGCCAGCAGTGTCAGGGGGCTCCCGGGGAATACGCAGTATTTT